This entry is about one T cell receptor (beta chain). Next came a second PCR, run for roughly 6 to 11 cycles, which used a sample-barcoded 5' primer along with a J-beta primer mix. In TCRdb, the 5' RACE reads were re-called with MiXCR into one record per CDR3 protein. The sample has hundreds of thousands of distinct CDR3 sequences; 29% are singletons. The CDR3 totals 15 residues. The germline V gene has CDR1 SGDLS and CDR2 YYNGEE. These data are taken from a study of blood T cells in healthy people across ages. The chain employs TRBV9 and TRBJ2-4, with TRBD1 as a possible D gene (5 bases). The J call is in doubt because the DNA end fits TRBJ2-5 better. The specimen was blood. The clonotype originates from a woman older than 75 in good health. This CDR3 reads CASSGCGRRGETQYF. CDR3 coding DNA: TGTGCCAGCAGCGGCTGTGGCAGAAGGGGAGAGACCCAGTACTTC.